This T cell receptor beta chain comes out of a study of circulating and synovial CD4+ cells in juvenile arthritis. Note on this clone: Antigen specificity is unknown.

Study findings and constraints: Overlap with synovium rose as more T cells were sequenced. CPL versus bulk CD4 samples: T cell genome counts differed by at least an order of magnitude.

The protocol was immunoSEQ multiplex PCR, while the TCRdb copy is restricted to in-frame clones and leaves out a portion. The sample yields about 32,000 clones, just over 90% seen once. Samples derive from patients with active juvenile idiopathic arthritis. The sequence was obtained from a human donor with juvenile idiopathic arthritis. Input material: CD4+ T cells from blood.

CDR3 sequence: CASSETGRSNQPQHF. As DNA, the CDR3 is TGCGCCAGCAGTGAAACGGGAAGGAGCAATCAGCCCCAGCATTTT. The chain joins TRBV10-2 to TRBJ1-5; D is unclear. Trimming took 3 bases from V and 1 from J, leaving 10 bases between them. Per the germline V gene, CDR1 is WSHSY and CDR2 is SAAADI. The CDR3 loop spans 15 amino acids.